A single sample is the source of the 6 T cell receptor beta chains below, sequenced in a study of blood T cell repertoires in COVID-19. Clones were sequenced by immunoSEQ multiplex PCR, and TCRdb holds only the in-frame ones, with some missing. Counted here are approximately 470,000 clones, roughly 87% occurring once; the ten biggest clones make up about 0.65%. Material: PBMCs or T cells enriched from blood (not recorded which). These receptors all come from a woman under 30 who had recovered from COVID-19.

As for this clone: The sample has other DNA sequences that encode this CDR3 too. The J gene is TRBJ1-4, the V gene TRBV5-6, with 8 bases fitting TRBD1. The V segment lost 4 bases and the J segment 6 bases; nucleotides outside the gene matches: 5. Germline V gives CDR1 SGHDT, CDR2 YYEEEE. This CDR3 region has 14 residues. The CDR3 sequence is CASSPGTGYEKLFF. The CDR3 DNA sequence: TGTGCCAGCAGCCCCGGGACAGGTTATGAAAAACTGTTTTTT. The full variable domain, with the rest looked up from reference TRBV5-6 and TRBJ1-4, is DAGVTQSPTHLIKTRGQQVTLRCSPKSGHDTVSWYQQALGQGPQFIFQYYEEEERQRGNFPDRFSGHQFPNYSSELNVNALLLGDSALYLCASSPGTGYEKLFFGSGTQLSVL.

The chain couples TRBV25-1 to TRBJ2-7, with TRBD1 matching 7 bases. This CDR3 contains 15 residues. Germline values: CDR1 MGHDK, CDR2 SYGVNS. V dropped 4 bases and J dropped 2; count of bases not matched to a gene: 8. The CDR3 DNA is TGTGCCAGCAGTGCCTCCCCGACAGGGCCCTACGAGCAGTACTTC. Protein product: CASSASPTGPYEQYF.

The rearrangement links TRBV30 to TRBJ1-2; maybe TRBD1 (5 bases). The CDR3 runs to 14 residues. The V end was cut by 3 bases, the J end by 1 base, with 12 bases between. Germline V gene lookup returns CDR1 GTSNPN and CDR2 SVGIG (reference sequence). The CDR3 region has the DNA TGTGCCTGGAGAAGACAGCAATTTAACTATGGCTACACCTTC. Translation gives CAWRRQQFNYGYTF.

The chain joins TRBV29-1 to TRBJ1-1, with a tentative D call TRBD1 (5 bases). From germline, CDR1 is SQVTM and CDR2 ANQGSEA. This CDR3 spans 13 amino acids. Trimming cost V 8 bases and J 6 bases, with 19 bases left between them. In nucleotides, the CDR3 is TGCAGCTCCAGGGCAGGCTCAAACGCTGAAGCTTTCTTT. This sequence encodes CSSRAGSNAEAFF.

CDR3 coding DNA: TGTGCCAGCAGCTTGAGAACCGGGGAGCTGTTTTTT. Its translation is CASSLRTGELFF. The rearrangement joins TRBV7-6 to TRBJ2-2; D call uncertain. The CDR3 has 12 residues. Deletions cut 3 bases from V and 5 bases from J, with 4 bases between. CDR1 and CDR2 from the germline V gene are SGHVS and FNYEAQ. The full variable domain, in which reference TRBV7-6 and TRBJ2-2 provide the parts outside the CDR3, is GAGVSQSPRYKVTKRGQDVALRCDPISGHVSLYWYRQALGQGPEFLTYFNYEAQQDKSGLPNDRFSAERPEGSISTLTIQRTEQRDSAMYRCASSLRTGELFFGEGSRLTVL.

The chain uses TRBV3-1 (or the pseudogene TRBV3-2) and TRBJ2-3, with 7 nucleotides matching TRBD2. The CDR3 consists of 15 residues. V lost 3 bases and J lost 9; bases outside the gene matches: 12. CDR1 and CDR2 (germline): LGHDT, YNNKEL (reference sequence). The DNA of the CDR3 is TGTGCCAGCAGCCATGGCGTGGCGGGGGAGATAACGCAGTATTTT. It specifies CASSHGVAGEITQYF.